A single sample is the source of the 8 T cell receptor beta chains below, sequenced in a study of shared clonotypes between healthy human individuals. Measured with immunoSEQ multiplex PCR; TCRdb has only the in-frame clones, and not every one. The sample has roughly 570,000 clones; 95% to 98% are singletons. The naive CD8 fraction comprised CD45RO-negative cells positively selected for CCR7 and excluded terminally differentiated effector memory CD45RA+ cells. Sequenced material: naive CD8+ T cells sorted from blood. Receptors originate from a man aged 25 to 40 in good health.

The CDR3 DNA is TGTGCCAGCAGCTTAGAACTGAACGAGCAGTACTTC. Amino acids: CASSLELNEQYF. V is TRBV11-2 and J is TRBJ2-7; D remains unclear. V lost 0 bases and J 5 bases, leaving 5 bases between the germline ends. Germline values: CDR1 SGHAT, CDR2 FQNNGV. CDR3 length: 12 residues. The full variable domain, completed using reference TRBV11-2 and TRBJ2-7, is EAGVAQSPRYKIIEKRQSVAFWCNPISGHATLYWYQQILGQGPKLLIQFQNNGVVDDSQLPKDRFSAERLKGVDSTLKIQPAKLEDSAVYLCASSLELNEQYFGPGTRLTVT.

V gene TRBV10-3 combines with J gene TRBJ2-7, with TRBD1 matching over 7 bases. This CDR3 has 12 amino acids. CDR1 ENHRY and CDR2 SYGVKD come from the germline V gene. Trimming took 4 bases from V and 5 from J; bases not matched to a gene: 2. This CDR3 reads CAISGQGHEQYF. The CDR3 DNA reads TGTGCCATCAGTGGACAGGGCCACGAGCAGTACTTC.

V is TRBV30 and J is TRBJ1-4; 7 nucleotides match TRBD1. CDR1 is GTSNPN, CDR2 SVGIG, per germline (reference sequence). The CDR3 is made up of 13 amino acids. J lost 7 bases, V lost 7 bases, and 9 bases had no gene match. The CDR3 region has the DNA TGTGCCTATACCACAGGGGAGGTTGAAAAACTGTTTTTT. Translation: CAYTTGEVEKLFF.

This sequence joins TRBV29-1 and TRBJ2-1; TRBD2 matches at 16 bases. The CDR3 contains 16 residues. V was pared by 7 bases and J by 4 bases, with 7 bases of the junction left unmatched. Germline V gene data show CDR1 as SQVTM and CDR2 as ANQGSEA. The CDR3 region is CSGEGLAGGVYNEQFF. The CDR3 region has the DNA TGCAGCGGGGAGGGACTAGCGGGAGGGGTGTACAATGAGCAGTTCTTC.

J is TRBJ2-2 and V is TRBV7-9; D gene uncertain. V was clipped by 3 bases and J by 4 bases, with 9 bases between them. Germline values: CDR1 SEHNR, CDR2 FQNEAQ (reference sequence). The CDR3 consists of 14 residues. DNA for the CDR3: TGTGCCAGCAGCTTCCGCACATCCACCGGGGAGCTGTTTTTT. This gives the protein CASSFRTSTGELFF. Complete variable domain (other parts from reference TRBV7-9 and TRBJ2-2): DTGVSQNPRHKITKRGQNVTFRCDPISEHNRLYWYRQTLGQGPEFLTYFQNEAQLEKSRLLSDRFSAERPKGSFSTLEIQRTEQGDSAMYLCASSFRTSTGELFFGEGSRLTVL.

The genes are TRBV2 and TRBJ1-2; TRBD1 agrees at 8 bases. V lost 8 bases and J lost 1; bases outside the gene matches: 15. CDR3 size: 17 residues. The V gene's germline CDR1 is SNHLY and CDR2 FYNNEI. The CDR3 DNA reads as TGTGCCAGCTTCTCCTCGGGACAGGCCAGCTTTAACTATGGCTACACCTTC. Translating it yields CASFSSGQASFNYGYTF.

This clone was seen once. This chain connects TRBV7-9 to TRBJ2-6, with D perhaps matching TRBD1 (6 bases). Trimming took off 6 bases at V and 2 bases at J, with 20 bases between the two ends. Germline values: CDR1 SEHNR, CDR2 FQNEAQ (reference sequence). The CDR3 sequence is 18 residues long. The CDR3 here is CASRGERTELTGANVLTF. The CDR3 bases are TGTGCCAGCAGGGGCGAGAGGACAGAGTTAACTGGGGCCAACGTCCTGACTTTC.

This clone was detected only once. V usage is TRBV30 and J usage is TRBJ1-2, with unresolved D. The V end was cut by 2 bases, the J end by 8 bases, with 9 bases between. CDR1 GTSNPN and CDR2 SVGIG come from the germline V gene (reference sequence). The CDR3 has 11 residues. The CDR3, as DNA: TGTGCCTGGAGTCGGCCCAGCGGCTACACCTTC. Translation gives CAWSRPSGYTF.